This record looks at one T cell receptor beta chain sequence and its context. What it binds is not known. PCR amplification relied on 60 Vbeta primers (plus 13 Jbeta primers). The assay was immunoSEQ multiplex PCR, and TCRdb's table has in-frame clones only and misses some. The sample lists about 200,000 clones; around 77% were seen once. The data were obtained in a study of cytomegalovirus exposure and HLA in healthy donors. Findings and caveats of the study: A later analysis by the authors found several of the most significant clusters apparently linked to common viral pathogens.

The sample was PBMCs. The receptor's source is a young woman in good health and CMV-seronegative.

This CDR3 is CAWSVRRLSSGGVIQETQYF. CDR3 DNA sequence: TGTGCCTGGAGTGTACGTCGGTTGTCTAGCGGGGGGGTGATCCAAGAGACCCAGTACTTC. This sequence joins TRBV30 and TRBJ2-5; 12 nucleotides agree with TRBD2. The ends lost 0 bases at V and 1 base at J; junction bases unmatched: 15. The CDR3 covers 20 residues. Germline values: CDR1 GTSNPN, CDR2 SVGIG (reference sequence).